Included here is one T cell receptor (beta chain) sequence, with context. Its matching antigen is unknown. The source of the sample is a study of metastatic and nonmetastatic thyroid tumors. About the study: The authors compared repertoires across blood and tumor or nodule tissue from malignant and benign thyroid patients.

Before thyroid surgery, none of the patients had received any treatment. Study results and limitations: Versus benign nodules, malignant thyroid tumors reportedly had significantly higher TCR beta diversity, in blood and tumor.

Under the authors' procedure: A distant-metastasis classifier for papillary thyroid cancer was built using CDR3 differences across clinicopathological groups. TCRdb re-called clones via MiXCR from the PCR reads. TCRdb, not the original authors, processed these V and J calls. The table records roughly 48,000 clones, over 20% of them present only once. Germline CDR1 and CDR2: LGHNA and YNFKEQ. Trimming took off 4 bases at V and 2 bases at J, with 15 bases between the two ends. The CDR3 has 15 residues. This TCR derives from a male donor with papillary thyroid cancer or a benign thyroid nodule (not recorded which). Some clones in this sample may be carry-over from other donors' samples. This rearrangement joins TRBV4-2 to TRBJ2-7; D possibly uses TRBD1 or TRBD2 (5 bases each). The sequenced material came from blood. The CDR3, as DNA: TGTGCCAGCAGCCTTTACCGGGACCGACCCTACGAGCAGTACTTC. As protein: CASSLYRDRPYEQYF.